What follows is one T cell receptor (beta chain) and its context. What it binds is unknown. This table comes from immunoSEQ multiplex PCR, and its TCRdb copy is limited to in-frame clones, with some not included. This sample yields roughly 80,000 clones, of which 85% to 95% are seen a single time; 0.15% belongs to the top ten. Sorting isolated naive CD4 T cells lacking CD45RO and expressing CD62L. Germline values: CDR1 LNHDA, CDR2 SQIVND (reference sequence). The CDR3 extends over 15 amino acids. Trimming cost V 3 bases and J 15 bases; bases outside gene matches: 14. These data belong to a study of human versus mouse CDR3 diversity and MHC coevolution. Overall study: Reportedly, immunoSEQ detects one in 200,000 T cells with minimized PCR bias. Study-wide results and limits: In humans, T-cell selection involved about 6 MHC II alleles. iCHAO1 estimated the human TCR beta repertoire at 1.5 million to 2 million clonotypes.

Material: naive CD4+ T cells from blood. Noted subset: CD45RO-negative CD62L-positive naive CD4 T cells. The sequence came from a person between 25 and 75 years old in good health. The chain recombines TRBV19 with TRBJ2-2; 9 bases align to TRBD1. CDR3 nucleotide sequence: TGTGCCAGTAGTATTGGACAGGGGAAATTTGAGACGGTGTTTTTT. This gives the protein CASSIGQGKFETVFF. Variable domain in full (rest from reference TRBV19 and TRBJ2-2): DGGITQSPKYLFRKEGQNVTLSCEQNLNHDAMYWYRQDPGQGLRLIYYSQIVNDFQKGDIAEGYSVSREKKESFPLTVTSAQKNPTAFYLCASSIGQGKFETVFFGEGSRLTVL.